This T cell receptor (beta chain) stems from a study of Tregs in tolerant kidney transplant recipients (dated by TCRdb to about 2019). The study in broad terms: The study used TCRbeta sequencing to identify donor-specific regulatory T cells before combined kidney and bone marrow transplantation, then tracked those cells after transplant. Several methods of expanding Tregs specific for an allogeneic donor were compared by TCRbeta repertoire sequencing in 3 healthy controls. Study-wide conclusions, independent of this receptor: Biological reproducibility was not examined directly, but technical replication error appeared to be minimal. The study was limited by small patient numbers, and the findings need validation in larger populations and under other immunosuppression protocols. Expanding Tregs with activated donor B cells appeared to identify the most biologically relevant and donor-specific TCRbeta repertoire.

Thawed PBMCs were FACS-sorted into unstimulated Tregs (CD4+CD25+CD127-), CD4+ non-Tregs (CD4+CD25-), CD4 cells and CD8 cells. Healthy control blood came either as purchased buffy coats or from healthy volunteers. Healthy control blood was processed to PBMCs with a Ficoll density gradient and then cryopreserved, whereas patient PBMCs were collected both before and after transplant. This clone is assessed as medium-sized (0.01 to 0.1%). Its antigen is unknown. Per-nucleotide qualities are absent, and no much larger clonotype sits a single base away. From the germline V gene (reference sequence), CDR1 is SGHAT and CDR2 is FQDESV. The trim is 5 bases for V and 2 bases for J, with a gap of 9 bases between the germline ends. From cysteine to phenylalanine, the CDR3 is 13 amino acids long. The entry retains the CDR3 DNA only, 39 bases that are in frame from base 1. For TCRbeta CDR3 sequencing, genomic DNA was extracted from sorted cells using the QIAGEN DNeasy Blood and Tissue Kit. High-throughput TCRbeta CDR3 sequencing, including PCR amplification with bias correction and internal controls, was performed commercially through immunoSEQ. In the original analysis: Unique productive TCRbeta sequences were defined by CDR3 nucleotide sequence where primers matched, and otherwise by CDR3 amino acid sequence together with Vbeta and Jbeta genes. As a correction for sorting error, sequences shared between sorted populations at a frequency ratio of 2:1 or less were discarded, and the remaining shared sequences were assigned to the higher population. Sequences were defined as donor-reactive when expanded at least 5-fold in CFSE-low cells versus unstimulated cells and present at a frequency of at least 0.01% in CFSE-low cells. Repertoire divergence was quantified by Jensen-Shannon divergence using the top 100 TCRbeta sequences ranked by frequency. When a sample had multiple sequencing runs, each run was corrected for sorting error separately and the runs were then pooled. The immuneACCESS repertoire file appears here via TCRdb, limited to in-frame rearrangements. These files lack a portion of the clones; in checked studies, under half of the deficit traces to unresolved V genes, and the cause of the others is not known. V and J calls and clone size follow that table, whereas D and trimming were derived from the DNA. For this sample there are over 50,000 clones; around 88% appear just once. About 5.5% of the sample comes from the top ten.

The rearranged segments are TRBV11-1 and TRBJ1-2, with the D gene uncertain. This TCR was recovered from a human donor in good health. The sequenced sample consisted of CD4+ T cells from blood. Here the CDR3 is given as CASSPAVNYGYTF. The nucleotide sequence reads TGTGCCAGCAGCCCAGCCGTAAACTATGGCTACACCTTC.